One and the same sample provided the 25 T cell receptor beta chains below, sequenced in a study of regulatory T cells in long-lasting Graves disease. Indicated time point: newly diagnosed GD, antithyroid drugs for less than 3 months. PBMC-extracted RNA yielded the TCR library. To make TCR beta libraries, researchers used iRepertoire HTBI primers and Arm-PCR of CDR3 regions. One entry per CDR3 protein results from TCRdb running MiXCR on the multiplex PCR reads. The top ten clones hold approximately 20% of a sample with about 220,000 distinct CDR3 sequences, approximately 16% of them seen once. Source: peripheral blood mononuclear cells (PBMCs), taken at new diagnosis, from a patient treated with antithyroid drugs. The receptors shown here come from a female donor with Graves disease.

This clonotype was counted at least ten times. The chain employs TRBV12-3 or TRBV12-4 and TRBJ2-3, with 13 bases identical to TRBD2. The CDR3 is made up of 16 amino acids. After removal of 3 bases from V and 3 bases from J, the junction contained 3 bases not matched to a gene. DNA of the CDR3: TGTGCCAGCAGTTTTACTAGCGGGAGGGCGACAGATACGCAGTATTTT. Translated, it gives CASSFTSGRATDTQYF.

This clonotype has a count of ten or more. The V call is TRBV20-1, the J call TRBJ2-7; 9 bases align to TRBD2. The CDR3 sequence is 14 residues long. The J segment lost 3 bases and the V segment lost 1 base, leaving 4 bases of the junction unmatched. Germline V gives CDR1 DFQATT, CDR2 SNEGSKA (reference sequence). CDR3 sequence: CSARVPAGGYEQYF. The CDR3, as DNA: TGCAGTGCTAGAGTCCCAGCGGGAGGCTACGAGCAGTACTTC.

This clonotype was seen at least ten times. The chain combines TRBV11-2 with TRBJ1-6; D gene ambiguous. CDR1 and CDR2 from the germline V gene are SGHAT and FQNNGV. The CDR3 totals 15 residues. V dropped 5 bases and J dropped 3 bases, with 11 bases sitting between them. For the CDR3, the DNA is TGTGCCAGCAGCACAGAGGGTGGCTATAATTCACCCCTCCACTTT. As protein: CASSTEGGYNSPLHF.

This clonotype was observed a handful of times. With a much larger clone just one base away, this may be a read error. The chain uses TRBV30 and TRBJ1-5; tentative D call: TRBD1 (5 bases). The CDR3 runs to 14 residues. Germline-derived CDR1 and CDR2 are GTSNPN and SVGIG (reference sequence). CDR3: CVWGQGISNQPQHF. The CDR3 DNA follows: TGTGTCTGGGGTCAGGGCATTAGCAATCAGCCCCAGCATTTT.

This clonotype has at least ten counts. This chain connects TRBV6-2 or TRBV6-3 to TRBJ1-1, with D tentatively TRBD1 (6 bases). CDR3 length equals 15 residues. The germline gives CDR1 MNHEY, CDR2 SVGEGT. V was pared by 0 bases and J by 5 bases, with 13 bases between. The CDR3 region is CASSYSQGKGTEAFF. CDR3 coding DNA: TGTGCCAGCAGTTACTCCCAGGGGAAGGGGACTGAAGCTTTCTTT.

This clonotype was seen a few times. This chain uses TRBV10-1 with TRBJ2-3, with TRBD2 matching over 7 bases. J gave up 2 bases and V 4 bases, and 6 bases lay outside the gene matches. This CDR3 region has 15 residues. CDR1 and CDR2 from the germline V gene are WNHNN and SYGVQD (reference sequence). CDR3 bases: TGCGCCAGCAGTGTAACTAGCGAAGCCACAGATACGCAGTATTTT. Translation: CASSVTSEATDTQYF.

A remark on this clonotype: This sequence may be a read error, since a much larger clone differs from it by one base. The rearrangement joins TRBV28 to TRBJ2-7; D may correspond to TRBD1 or TRBD2 (5 bases each). The V and J ends lost 5 bases and 3 bases respectively, with 17 bases between them. From germline, CDR1 is MDHEN and CDR2 SYDVKM. CDR3 length equals 15 residues. CDR3 sequence reads: CASSNRAPGSYEQYF. CDR3 DNA sequence: TGTGCCAGCAGTAACCGGGCCCCAGGGAGCTACGAGCAGTACTTC.

This clonotype was recorded at least ten times. This chain joins TRBV7-2 and TRBJ2-7; 9 bases fit TRBD1. V trimming: 3 bases; J trimming: 7 bases; junction bases outside the gene matches: 7. This CDR3 has 14 residues. From germline, CDR1 is SGHTA and CDR2 FQGNSA. The CDR3, as DNA: TGTGCCAGCAGCTTCCCCGGGACAGGGCAAGAGCAGTACTTC. It specifies CASSFPGTGQEQYF. The full variable domain, rest sourced from reference TRBV7-2 and TRBJ2-7, is GAGVSQSPSNKVTEKGKDVELRCDPISGHTALYWYRQSLGQGLEFLIYFQGNSAPDKSGLPSDRFSAERTGGSVSTLTIQRTQQEDSAVYLCASSFPGTGQEQYFGPGTRLTVT.

At least ten counts were recorded for this clonotype. As DNA, the CDR3 is TGTGCCAGCAGCCTTAGACTAGCTGGCTACGAGCAGTACTTC. This translates into CASSLRLAGYEQYF. V gene TRBV3-1 combines with J gene TRBJ2-7, with 7 bases identical to TRBD2. The J segment lost 3 bases and the V segment lost 4 bases, leaving 6 bases of the junction unmatched. The germline V gene has CDR1 LGHDT and CDR2 YNNKEL (reference sequence). The CDR3 covers 14 residues.

The rearrangement links TRBV11-2 to TRBJ2-5; no definite D call. The CDR3 is made up of 13 amino acids. V dropped 1 base and J dropped 5 bases, with 8 bases sitting between them. Per the germline V gene, CDR1 is SGHAT and CDR2 is FQNNGV. The CDR3 sequence is CASSLVAAETQYF. Here the CDR3 DNA reads TGTGCCAGCAGCTTAGTGGCGGCCGAGACCCAGTACTTC.

This clonotype has a count of ten or more. V and J are TRBV6-1 and TRBJ1-4; 10 positions match TRBD1. The CDR3 runs to 16 residues. V lost 2 bases and J lost 5; bases outside the gene matches: 5. Per germline, CDR1 MNHNS and CDR2 SASEGT. For the CDR3, the DNA is TGTGCCAGCAGTGAAACACCGGGACAGGGGAATGAAAAACTGTTTTTT. It specifies CASSETPGQGNEKLFF.

This clonotype was found many times. J is TRBJ2-1 and V is TRBV30, with 9 bases fitting TRBD2. Germline V gene sequence: CDR1 GTSNPN, CDR2 SVGIG (reference sequence). J was trimmed by 9 bases and V by 3 bases; bases with no gene match: 15. The CDR3 is 16 amino acids. The CDR3 nucleotides read TGTGCCTGGAGCCAGGACTTGGCGGGAGGGCCGGGTGAGCAGTTCTTC. It translates to CAWSQDLAGGPGEQFF. The variable domain in full, completed from reference TRBV30 and TRBJ2-1, reads SQTIHQWPATLVQPVGSPLSLECTVEGTSNPNLYWYRQAAGRGLQLLFYSVGIGQISSEVPQNLSASRPQDRQFILSSKKLLLSDSGFYLCAWSQDLAGGPGEQFFGPGTRLTVL.

In this sample, this clonotype turned up once. The rearrangement joins TRBV11-2 to TRBJ2-3; D gene unclear. The CDR3 is 14 residues long. Trimming removed 4 bases at V and 2 bases at J, with 10 bases between. Germline V gene data show CDR1 as SGHAT and CDR2 as FQNNGV. The CDR3 loop is CASSSLENTDTQYF. The CDR3 DNA follows: TGTGCCAGCAGCTCGTTAGAGAACACAGATACGCAGTATTTT.

Remarks on this clonotype: A much larger clone is a single base away; this may be a read error. CDR3 sequence reads: CASSNVYSGRAYNEQFF. DNA of the CDR3: TGTGCCAGCAGTAACGTATATAGCGGGAGGGCCTACAATGAGCAGTTCTTC. The V gene is TRBV6-1, the J gene TRBJ2-1, with 11 positions matching TRBD2. Per germline, CDR1 MNHNS and CDR2 SASEGT. The CDR3 contains 17 residues. Losses at the gene ends were 5 bases for V and 2 bases for J; bases not matched to a gene: 8.

The sample holds many counts of this clonotype. J is TRBJ1-2 and V is TRBV7-2; 9 positions agree with TRBD1. This CDR3 is 14 amino acids long. Germline V lookup: CDR1 SGHTA, CDR2 FQGNSA. The ends lost 5 bases at V and 7 bases at J; junction bases unmatched: 8. CDR3 in amino acids: CASSPGQGLGGYTF. CDR3 DNA sequence: TGTGCCAGCAGCCCCGGACAGGGGTTAGGTGGCTACACCTTC.

The table lists this clonotype with many counts. The chain has TRBV5-8 and TRBJ1-5; 8 positions match TRBD1. With 0 bases clipped from V and 5 bases from J, the junction kept 4 bases outside the gene matches. This CDR3 has 15 amino acids. Per the germline V gene, CDR1 is SGHTS and CDR2 is YDEGEE. The CDR3 bases are TGTGCCAGCAGCTTGGCGGGGACAGGTTATCAGCCCCAGCATTTT. It is translated as CASSLAGTGYQPQHF.

This clonotype was seen at least ten times. The J gene is TRBJ1-6, the V gene TRBV7-2; D not certain. Germline CDR1 SGHTA, CDR2 FQGNSA. The CDR3 length is 13 residues. With 3 bases removed from V and 7 bases from J, the gap between germline ends came to 7 bases. CDR3 DNA sequence: TGTGCCAGCAGCTTGATACAGAATTCACCCCTCCACTTT. Translation gives CASSLIQNSPLHF.

This clonotype showed up many times. V and J are TRBV2 and TRBJ1-1, with 7 bases fitting TRBD1. V gave up 2 bases and J gave up 5 bases; unmatched junction bases: 5. CDR3 length: 14 residues. Germline V gene data show CDR1 as SNHLY and CDR2 as FYNNEI. In DNA, the CDR3 is TGTGCCAGCAGTGAACAGGGGGTTAGTACTGAAGCTTTCTTT. This gives the protein CASSEQGVSTEAFF.

This clonotype was detected ten times or more. This rearrangement joins TRBV7-3 to TRBJ2-3; 8 nucleotides line up with TRBD2. CDR3 size: 16 residues. CDR1 is SGHTA and CDR2 is FQGTGA in the germline V gene. J lost 0 bases, V lost 1 base, and 3 bases had no gene match. The CDR3 protein is CASSLSLAGSTDTQYF. The CDR3 nucleotides read TGTGCCAGCAGCTTAAGTCTAGCGGGTAGCACAGATACGCAGTATTTT.

This clonotype was recorded at least ten times. This chain connects TRBV19 to TRBJ1-3; D ambiguous. The V and J ends lost 2 bases and 0 bases respectively, with 11 bases between them. Germline values: CDR1 LNHDA, CDR2 SQIVND (reference sequence). The CDR3 extends over 16 amino acids. The CDR3 DNA follows: TGTGCCAGTAGTATAACGGGCGGAGGCTCTGGAAACACCATATATTTT. Amino acids: CASSITGGGSGNTIYF.

This clonotype occurred many times. The V and J genes are TRBV20-1 and TRBJ2-7, with a weak D call TRBD1 (6 bases). Trimming removed 0 bases from V and 6 bases from J, with 18 bases in between. The CDR3 consists of 15 residues. Germline V gene sequence: CDR1 DFQATT, CDR2 SNEGSKA (reference sequence). CDR3 in amino acids: CSARDLTPQGSEQYF. The CDR3 nucleotides read TGCAGTGCTAGAGATCTAACCCCTCAGGGGTCCGAGCAGTACTTC.

This clonotype has a single count. CDR3 residues: CASSYGLGTGANQPQHF. For the CDR3, the DNA is TGTGCCAGCAGTTACGGACTCGGGACAGGGGCCAATCAGCCCCAGCATTTT. This rearrangement joins TRBV12-3 or TRBV12-4 to TRBJ1-5; TRBD1 agrees at 10 bases. After removal of 4 bases from V and 3 bases from J, the junction contained 9 bases not matched to a gene. CDR3 size: 17 residues.

This clonotype was observed a handful of times. The chain employs TRBV5-5 and TRBJ2-3; D is undetermined. CDR1 is SGHKS and CDR2 is YYEKEE in the germline V gene (reference sequence). The V end lost 2 bases, the J end lost 0 bases, and 16 bases lay between the germline ends. CDR3 length: 17 residues. The CDR3 DNA reads TGTGCCAGCAGCTTAATGGCGGCTACCACTAGCACAGATACGCAGTATTTT. This codes for CASSLMAATTSTDTQYF.

This clonotype was found many times. The CDR3 nucleotides read TGTGCCACCTCTCAGGGGTCTTCCAATGAGCAGTTCTTC. This translates into CATSQGSSNEQFF. The gene calls are TRBV24-1 and TRBJ2-1, with D perhaps matching TRBD1 (6 bases). Trimming stripped 9 bases from V and 6 bases from J, with 14 bases between. Germline values: CDR1 KGHDR, CDR2 SFDVKD. CDR3 length equals 13 residues.

This clonotype showed up many times. The rearrangement joins TRBV28 to TRBJ1-2, with 8 bases identical to TRBD1. Unmatched junction bases numbered 16, after V lost 5 bases and J lost 14 bases. This CDR3 has 14 residues. Germline loops: CDR1 MDHEN, CDR2 SYDVKM. The CDR3 DNA follows: TGTGCCAGCAGTGGGGGGGACAGGCGACCCCTAGGAACCTTC. Protein product: CASSGGDRRPLGTF.